Following are 20 T cell receptor beta chains from one sample sequenced in a study of identical twins. TCRdb re-called the 5' RACE reads with MiXCR, one entry per CDR3 protein. The sample records approximately 630,000 distinct CDR3 sequences, 7.1% being singletons. These same records also appear under a second study, on yellow fever vaccine responses in identical twins.

The sample comprised PBMCs. The receptors stem from a woman aged 18 to 35 in good health.

Only a few counts were recorded for this clonotype. The rearrangement uses TRBV19 and TRBJ1-5; perhaps TRBD1 as D (6 bases). The germline gives CDR1 LNHDA, CDR2 SQIVND (reference sequence). V was pared by 6 bases and J by 7 bases, with 19 bases between. CDR3 length: 15 residues. CDR3 sequence (DNA): TGTGCCAGTAGCGCATGGGGGGGGCCAAGGCAGCCCCAGCATTTT. It codes for CASSAWGGPRQPQHF. The whole variable domain, remainder taken from reference TRBV19 and TRBJ1-5, is DGGITQSPKYLFRKEGQNVTLSCEQNLNHDAMYWYRQDPGQGLRLIYYSQIVNDFQKGDIAEGYSVSREKKESFPLTVTSAQKNPTAFYLCASSAWGGPRQPQHFGDGTRLSIL.

The chain links TRBV27 to TRBJ2-7; D not certain. Germline V gene sequence: CDR1 MNHEY, CDR2 SMNVEV (reference sequence). The CDR3 length is 15 residues. V shed 4 bases and J shed 9 bases, with 22 bases lying between them. The CDR3: CASSSPSLRRCWQYV. The CDR3 DNA is TGTGCCAGCAGTTCCCCTAGTTTGAGAAGGTGCTGGCAGTACGTC.

There are a few counts of this clonotype. The V gene is TRBV20-1, the J gene TRBJ1-1; 10 bases align to TRBD1. Trimming took 2 bases from V and 3 from J; bases not matched to a gene: 3. The CDR3 is 14 amino acids. The germline V gene has CDR1 DFQATT and CDR2 SNEGSKA (reference sequence). CDR3 sequence (DNA): TGCAGTGCTAGAAGGGGGACAGGGGACACTGAAGCTTTCTTT. Translation gives CSARRGTGDTEAFF.

CDR3 protein: CASSPYYGRNTDTQYF. The CDR3 DNA reads as TGTGCCAGCAGCCCTTACTACGGACGGAACACAGATACGCAGTATTTT. The J gene is TRBJ2-3, the V gene TRBV5-5; D unclear. Germline V gives CDR1 SGHKS, CDR2 YYEKEE (reference sequence). There are 16 residues in the CDR3. V lost 4 bases and J lost 2, with 17 bases in between.

This sequence joins TRBV12-3 or TRBV12-4 and TRBJ1-5; no clear D gene. The CDR3 runs to 16 residues. V lost 5 bases to trimming and J lost 3 bases, with 17 bases between them. The CDR3 nucleotides read TGTGCCAGCAGTCCAAGGGCCAGGAGCAACAATCAGCCCCAGCATTTT. Protein product: CASSPRARSNNQPQHF.

The chain employs TRBV12-3 or TRBV12-4 and TRBJ2-2; 7 bases match TRBD2. The CDR3 consists of 15 residues. V shed 5 bases and J 3 bases; nucleotides not matched to a gene: 6. The CDR3, as DNA: TGTGCCAGCAGTCACTCTAGCGGCCACACCGGGGAGCTGTTTTTT. It yields the protein CASSHSSGHTGELFF.

The V gene is TRBV21-1, the J gene TRBJ2-3; the DNA was not compared with TRBD1, the D call given in the table. TRBV21-1 has pseudogene status. The CDR3 covers 15 residues. CDR3 in amino acids: CASRTPGHCTDTQYF. The CDR3 DNA is TGTGCCAGCAGGACCCCAGGACATTGCACAGATACGCAGTATTTT.

This clonotype has only a few counts. The chain combines TRBV14 with TRBJ2-7, with 9 bases lining up with TRBD1. The CDR3 runs 17 residues. V shed 1 base and J 8 bases; nucleotides not matched to a gene: 15. Germline-derived CDR1 and CDR2 are SGHDN and FVKESK. CDR3 sequence reads: CASSQGRMTGTGQKQYF. As DNA, the CDR3 is TGTGCCAGCAGCCAAGGAAGGATGACCGGGACAGGGCAAAAGCAGTACTTC.

The table lists this clonotype with a few counts. V is TRBV29-1 and J is TRBJ2-5; 13 bases are shared with TRBD2. V gave up 4 bases and J gave up 4 bases; unmatched junction bases: 6. The CDR3 extends over 15 amino acids. Germline V lookup: CDR1 SQVTM, CDR2 ANQGSEA. The CDR3: CSVAGLAGLGETQYF. The CDR3 DNA sequence: TGCAGCGTTGCGGGACTAGCGGGACTTGGAGAGACCCAGTACTTC.

This clonotype was recorded many times. The chain combines TRBV20-1 with TRBJ2-5; the match to TRBD1 covers 8 bases. Trimming removed 3 bases from V and 7 bases from J; junction bases left unmatched: 16. From germline, CDR1 is DFQATT and CDR2 SNEGSKA (reference sequence). The CDR3 totals 16 residues. CDR3 in amino acids: CSASPLLQGAGTTQYF. CDR3 nucleotide sequence: TGCAGTGCTAGTCCCCTACTCCAGGGGGCTGGTACGACCCAGTACTTC.

This clonotype was seen only a few times. This chain connects TRBV7-9 to TRBJ2-7; tentative D call: TRBD1 (5 bases). Germline V lookup: CDR1 SEHNR, CDR2 FQNEAQ (reference sequence). Trimming stripped 5 bases from V and 0 bases from J, with 17 bases between. This CDR3 is 16 amino acids long. The CDR3 region has the DNA TGTGCCAGCAGCACCTATGGTTGGCAGGGCTCCTACGAGCAGTACTTC. Protein: CASSTYGWQGSYEQYF.

The rearrangement uses TRBV12-3 or TRBV12-4 and TRBJ2-3, with 11 bases aligning to TRBD2. The CDR3 has 17 amino acids. V lost 0 bases, J lost 5 bases, and 7 bases stayed unmatched. The CDR3 nucleotides are TGTGCCAGCAGTTTAGCGCGACTAGCGGGGAGGGAAGATACGCAGTATTTT. Its translation is CASSLARLAGREDTQYF.

This clonotype was found many times. The rearrangement links TRBV25-1 to TRBJ1-2, with a possible D match to TRBD1 (6 bases). With 3 bases removed from V and 8 bases from J, the gap between germline ends came to 13 bases. This CDR3 is 13 amino acids long. Germline V gives CDR1 MGHDK, CDR2 SYGVNS. In DNA form, the CDR3 reads TGTGCCAGCAGTGACTTACAGGGTTGGGGCTACACCTTC. Its protein product is CASSDLQGWGYTF.

This clonotype was found many times. This chain joins TRBV7-9 and TRBJ1-1, with D possibly being TRBD1 (6 bases). The CDR3 is 13 amino acids. The V end was cut by 5 bases, the J end by 6 bases, with 13 bases between. Germline V gene data show CDR1 as SEHNR and CDR2 as FQNEAQ (reference sequence). CDR3 sequence (DNA): TGTGCCAGCAGCGTACAGGGTAACCCTGAAGCTTTCTTT. Translated: CASSVQGNPEAFF.

Note on this clonotype: It may be a read error: a sequence one base away is much more abundant. The chain combines TRBV20-1 with TRBJ1-1, with a weak D call TRBD1 (5 bases). The germline V gene has CDR1 DFQATT and CDR2 SNEGSKA (reference sequence). The CDR3 runs 15 residues. Trimming left V 1 base short and J 0 bases short, with 12 bases between. CDR3 in DNA: TGCAGTGCTAGAGTTCGGGGACTGGTGAACACTGAAGCTTTCTTT. This sequence encodes CSARVRGLVNTEAFF.

The chain combines TRBV20-1 with TRBJ2-3; D uncertain. Trimming cost V 6 bases and J 6 bases, with 10 bases left between them. Germline V CDR1 and CDR2: DFQATT, SNEGSKA (reference sequence). The length of the CDR3 is 11 residues. DNA for the CDR3: TGCAGTGCCCCTGTGGGGGATACGCAGTATTTT. Translating gives CSAPVGDTQYF.

The chain joins TRBV5-1 to TRBJ2-1, with 14 bases aligning to TRBD2. V lost 4 bases to trimming and J lost 8 bases; unmatched junction nucleotides: 11. Germline V gene sequence: CDR1 SGHRS, CDR2 YFSETQ. The CDR3 has 17 residues. CDR3 nucleotides: TGCGCCAGCAGCCCCGGACTAGCGGGAGGCCCCGGTGATGAGCAGTTCTTC. Translating it yields CASSPGLAGGPGDEQFF.

The table lists this clonotype with a few counts. The genes are TRBV7-2 and TRBJ2-5; weak D call: TRBD1 (7 bases). V was pared by 6 bases and J by 1 base, with 18 bases between. The CDR3 sequence is 16 residues long. Germline assignment: CDR1 SGHTA and CDR2 FQGNSA. The CDR3 region has the DNA TGTGCCAGCAGTCCGGAGGGGGCGAGAACCCAAGAGACCCAGTACTTC. Amino acids: CASSPEGARTQETQYF.

This clonotype was detected many times. For the CDR3, the DNA is TGTGCCAGCAGCTTAGTGAGCTTGGAGGATACGCAGTATTTT. Protein sequence: CASSLVSLEDTQYF. The chain has TRBV7-9 and TRBJ2-3; D ambiguous. V lost 1 base and J lost 6, with 11 bases in between. Per germline, CDR1 SEHNR and CDR2 FQNEAQ (reference sequence). The CDR3 sequence is 14 residues long.

This clonotype appeared many times. V gene TRBV29-1 combines with J gene TRBJ2-1; the D is unclear. CDR1 is SQVTM, CDR2 ANQGSEA, per germline. The CDR3 has 15 residues. V was cut by 7 bases and J by 2 bases, with 18 bases left in between. The CDR3 DNA is TGCAGCGCCGGATACGAAAAACCTACCTACAATGAGCAGTTCTTC. Translation: CSAGYEKPTYNEQFF.